The T cell receptor (beta chain) under discussion was sequenced for a study of monozygotic twins with inflammatory bowel disease. TCRdb re-called the 5' RACE reads and gives one entry per CDR3 protein, without DNA. The sample data list fewer than 350,000 distinct CDR3 sequences. The sample comprised blood. This TCR came from a human donor with ulcerative colitis or Crohn's disease, or a healthy co-twin of an affected twin (not recorded which).

CDR3 sequence reads: CASSYLTSGRETQYF. This chain connects TRBV6-2 or TRBV6-3 to TRBJ2-5; TCRdb returns TRBD2, unconfirmable since there is no DNA. The CDR3 contains 15 residues. Germline lookup yields CDR1 MNHEY and CDR2 SVGEGT.